The 4 T cell receptor beta chains in this list originate from one sample, sequenced in a study of blood T cell repertoires in COVID-19. Generated by immunoSEQ multiplex PCR, the TCRdb table keeps only in-frame clones and is missing some. This sample yields 270,000 or so clones, of which approximately 81% are seen a single time; 3.1% belongs to the top ten. Specimen: peripheral blood. These TCRs come from a woman aged 18-29 years with acute or convalescent COVID-19.

The chain recombines TRBV18 with TRBJ2-1; the match to TRBD2 covers 12 bases. The CDR3 loop spans 17 amino acids. With V trimmed by 4 bases and J by 0 bases, 4 bases remained unmatched. Germline lookup yields CDR1 KGHSH and CDR2 LQKENI. CDR3 bases: TGTGCCAGCTCACGGACTAGCGGGACCCTCTCCTACAATGAGCAGTTCTTC. It is translated as CASSRTSGTLSYNEQFF.

V usage is TRBV30 and J usage is TRBJ2-2; possible D gene TRBD2, 5 bases. Per germline, CDR1 GTSNPN and CDR2 SVGIG (reference sequence). CDR3 length equals 13 residues. V dropped 0 bases and J dropped 6 bases, with 8 bases sitting between them. The CDR3 DNA is TGTGCCTGGAGTGTTGGGGAGCCCGGGGAGCTGTTTTTT. Amino acid sequence: CAWSVGEPGELFF. Together with reference TRBV30 and TRBJ2-2, the CDR3 gives the full variable domain: SQTIHQWPATLVQPVGSPLSLECTVEGTSNPNLYWYRQAAGRGLQLLFYSVGIGQISSEVPQNLSASRPQDRQFILSSKKLLLSDSGFYLCAWSVGEPGELFFGEGSRLTVL.

V is TRBV6-5 and J is TRBJ2-1, with a weak D call TRBD2 (5 bases). V was trimmed by 4 bases and J by 5 bases, leaving 9 bases between them. The CDR3 loop spans 13 amino acids. From germline, CDR1 is MNHEY and CDR2 SVGAGI. For the CDR3, the DNA is TGTGCCAGCAGTTCCCGACTACACAATGAGCAGTTCTTC. Translated, it gives CASSSRLHNEQFF.

The rearrangement uses TRBV6-6 and TRBJ1-2; no definite D call. The germline V and J ends were trimmed by 2 bases and 5 bases, with 9 bases remaining between them. Germline CDR1 reads MNHNY; CDR2 reads SVGAGI (reference sequence). The CDR3 is made up of 13 amino acids. The CDR3 sequence is CASSYGQAYGYTF. For the CDR3, the DNA is TGTGCCAGCAGTTACGGCCAGGCATATGGCTACACCTTC.